These 23 T cell receptor beta chains were all obtained from the same sample, sequenced in a study of shared clonotypes between healthy human individuals. The data were produced by immunoSEQ multiplex PCR, yet TCRdb's version contains in-frame clones alone and is incomplete. This repertoire shows roughly 2,000,000 clones, roughly 94% found once; its top ten account for around 1%. CD45RO-negative cells were positively selected for CCR7, leaving out terminally differentiated effector memory CD45RA+ cells. The sequencing sample was made of naive CD8+ T cells sorted from blood. The source is a man aged 18 to 30 in good health.

The chain is built from TRBV4-1 and TRBJ1-1, with D possibly being TRBD1 (5 bases). The germline V and J ends were trimmed by 0 bases and 4 bases, with 12 bases remaining between them. Germline V lookup: CDR1 MGHRA, CDR2 YSYEKL. The CDR3 loop spans 15 amino acids. The CDR3 DNA reads TGCGCCAGCAGCCAAGATCAGGGCGCGGGCACTGAAGCTTTCTTT. This translates into CASSQDQGAGTEAFF.

The CDR3 DNA reads as TGTGCCAGCTCACCACCAAGCGGAACCTCCTACGAGCAGTACTTC. This codes for CASSPPSGTSYEQYF. This chain uses TRBV18 with TRBJ2-7; D may be TRBD2 (5 bases). The CDR3 extends over 15 amino acids. Germline V CDR1 and CDR2: KGHSH, LQKENI. The V end was cut by 0 bases, the J end by 0 bases, with 9 bases between.

The V gene is TRBV7-6, the J gene TRBJ2-3, with 7 nucleotides matching TRBD2. CDR1 and CDR2 from the germline V gene are SGHVS and FNYEAQ. The trim removed 0 bases at V and 5 bases at J, leaving 11 bases unmatched. The CDR3 covers 17 residues. The CDR3 coding sequence is TGTGCCAGCAGCTTAGCGGGAGGACTCCCGGGAGGAGATACGCAGTATTTT. Amino acid sequence: CASSLAGGLPGGDTQYF.

The sample holds one count of this clone. The rearrangement links TRBV30 to TRBJ2-7; 15 nucleotides agree with TRBD2. V dropped 8 bases and J dropped 4; count of bases not matched to a gene: 6. CDR3 size: 14 residues. Germline V lookup: CDR1 GTSNPN, CDR2 SVGIG (reference sequence). The CDR3 sequence is CAGGLAGGSYEQYF. CDR3 DNA sequence: TGTGCCGGAGGACTAGCGGGGGGGTCTTACGAGCAGTACTTC.

The V call is TRBV4-3, the J call TRBJ2-1, with 7 bases fitting TRBD1. Germline CDR1 LGHNA, CDR2 YSLEER. The J segment lost 13 bases and the V segment lost 0 bases, leaving 6 bases of the junction unmatched. The CDR3 consists of 13 residues. DNA for the CDR3: TGCGCCAGCAGCCAAGATGGGGCAGGGGGACAGTTCTTC. It encodes CASSQDGAGGQFF.

The V gene is TRBV19, the J gene TRBJ1-5; 7 nucleotides agree with TRBD1. Germline CDR1 LNHDA, CDR2 SQIVND (reference sequence). The CDR3 loop spans 15 amino acids. V shed 7 bases and J 6 bases; nucleotides not matched to a gene: 12. The CDR3, as DNA: TGTGCCAGTACCGACCTTGCAGGGGGTATTCAGCCCCAGCATTTT. Protein sequence: CASTDLAGGIQPQHF.

CDR3 amino acids: CASSPFDLGSGNTIYF. CDR3 nucleotide sequence: TGTGCCAGCAGCCCGTTCGATTTGGGCTCTGGAAACACCATATATTTT. The J gene is TRBJ1-3, the V gene TRBV9, with D unclear. V lost 4 bases, J lost 0 bases, and 14 bases lay in between. The CDR3 length is 16 residues. Germline V gene data show CDR1 as SGDLS and CDR2 as YYNGEE.

The chain joins TRBV11-2 to TRBJ1-4; D remains ambiguous. V was shortened by 5 bases and J by 4 bases, with 11 bases between the two germline ends. CDR1 is SGHAT and CDR2 is FQNNGV in the germline V gene. CDR3 length: 14 amino acids. This chain's CDR3 is CASSQPDGNEKLFF. In DNA, the CDR3 is TGTGCCAGCAGCCAACCGGACGGTAATGAAAAACTGTTTTTT.

J is TRBJ2-1 and V is TRBV9, with D perhaps matching TRBD2 (6 bases). CDR3 size: 15 residues. Trimming shortened V by 3 bases and J by 2 bases, and 12 bases separated the two germline ends. From germline, CDR1 is SGDLS and CDR2 YYNGEE. The CDR3 coding sequence is TGTGCCAGCAGCGGACTAGAGTCGGCCTACAATGAGCAGTTCTTC. It codes for CASSGLESAYNEQFF. The variable domain in full, with the rest retrieved from reference TRBV9 and TRBJ2-1, is DSGVTQTPKHLITATGQRVTLRCSPRSGDLSVYWYQQSLDQGLQFLIQYYNGEERAKGNILERFSAQQFPDLHSELNLSSLELGDSALYFCASSGLESAYNEQFFGPGTRLTVL.

This chain connects TRBV4-1 to TRBJ1-6; D remains unclear. This CDR3 region has 20 residues. Trimming took off 4 bases at V and 0 bases at J, with 22 bases between the two ends. The V gene's germline CDR1 is MGHRA and CDR2 YSYEKL. The CDR3: CASSLIAPADTYSYNSPLHF. In DNA form, the CDR3 reads TGCGCCAGCAGCCTCATTGCCCCCGCAGACACCTACTCCTATAATTCACCCCTCCACTTT.

V and J are TRBV11-3 and TRBJ1-1, with TRBD1 as a possible D gene (5 bases). V lost 5 bases to trimming and J lost 4 bases, with 8 bases between them. CDR3 size: 12 residues. Germline CDR1 reads SGHNT; CDR2 reads YENEEA. The DNA of the CDR3 is TGTGCCAGCAGCGCCGGGGGCACTGAAGCTTTCTTT. Protein sequence: CASSAGGTEAFF.

The chain recombines TRBV4-2 with TRBJ1-6; TRBD1 agrees at 9 bases. Germline assignment: CDR1 LGHNA and CDR2 YNFKEQ. Trimming removed 1 base from V and 1 base from J; junction bases left unmatched: 5. The CDR3 sequence is 18 residues long. The CDR3 loop is CASSQVGGQGSYNSPLHF. CDR3 sequence (DNA): TGTGCCAGCAGCCAAGTCGGGGGACAGGGATCCTATAATTCACCCCTCCACTTT.

V gene TRBV10-3 combines with J gene TRBJ2-1, with D maybe TRBD1 (5 bases). The length of the CDR3 is 13 residues. Trimming removed 2 bases at V and 8 bases at J, with 10 bases between. Germline V gives CDR1 ENHRY, CDR2 SYGVKD. The CDR3 coding sequence is TGTGCCATCAGTGAGCGGCTAGGGGATGAGCAGTTCTTC. It is translated as CAISERLGDEQFF.

The V gene is TRBV4-3, the J gene TRBJ2-7; D might be TRBD2 (5 bases). V was pared by 0 bases and J by 6 bases, with 15 bases between. Germline lookup yields CDR1 LGHNA and CDR2 YSLEER. This CDR3 comprises 15 residues. DNA of the CDR3: TGCGCCAGCAGCCAAGATTCCTCGGGGAGCCCCGAGCAGTACTTC. It translates to CASSQDSSGSPEQYF.

In the case of this clone: This sample also contains other DNA sequences that code for the same CDR3. V is TRBV5-1 and J is TRBJ2-7, with 7 bases identical to TRBD1. Germline V gene lookup returns CDR1 SGHRS and CDR2 YFSETQ. Trimming cost V 0 bases and J 2 bases; bases outside gene matches: 2. The CDR3 consists of 14 residues. CDR3 region: CASSLGRGPYEQYF. Written as DNA, the CDR3 is TGCGCCAGCAGCTTGGGAAGGGGGCCCTACGAGCAGTACTTC.

This rearrangement joins TRBV7-9 to TRBJ2-1; possible D gene TRBD2, 5 bases. The CDR3 length is 13 residues. Germline-derived CDR1 and CDR2 are SEHNR and FQNEAQ (reference sequence). Trimming left V 4 bases short and J 8 bases short, with 12 bases between. This CDR3 reads CASSSGLADEQFF. The CDR3 DNA sequence: TGTGCCAGCAGCTCCGGACTGGCCGATGAGCAGTTCTTC.

The gene calls are TRBV9 and TRBJ1-4, with 7 bases fitting TRBD1. CDR3 length equals 15 residues. CDR1 SGDLS and CDR2 YYNGEE come from the germline V gene. Trimming took 3 bases from V and 5 from J; bases not matched to a gene: 7. The CDR3 spells CASSAEGQLNEKLFF. The CDR3 nucleotides are TGTGCCAGCAGCGCCGAGGGACAGCTGAATGAAAAACTGTTTTTT.

The rearrangement uses TRBV4-3 and TRBJ1-3; D is ambiguous. The CDR3 sequence is 16 residues long. V lost 3 bases and J lost 2, with 14 bases in between. The germline CDR1 and CDR2 sequences are LGHNA and YSLEER. In nucleotides, the CDR3 is TGCGCCAGCAGCCACCACCGGGAGAGAACTGGAAACACCATATATTTT. This translates into CASSHHRERTGNTIYF.

This chain links TRBV30 with TRBJ2-3; 8 nucleotides match TRBD2. CDR1 and CDR2 (germline): GTSNPN, SVGIG (reference sequence). Trimming at V came to 0 bases and at J to 3 bases, leaving 5 bases not matched to a gene. The CDR3 loop spans 15 amino acids. The CDR3 is CAWSVGAGVTDTQYF. For the CDR3, the DNA is TGTGCCTGGAGTGTAGGAGCGGGGGTGACAGATACGCAGTATTTT.

The V call is TRBV7-9, the J call TRBJ2-3; TRBD1 might be the D (5 bases). Trimming shortened V by 5 bases and J by 3 bases, and 15 bases separated the two germline ends. This CDR3 region has 15 residues. Germline CDR1 and CDR2: SEHNR and FQNEAQ (reference sequence). CDR3 protein: CASSPTDRSTDTQYF. DNA of the CDR3: TGTGCCAGCAGCCCTACCGACAGATCGACAGATACGCAGTATTTT. Together with reference TRBV7-9 and TRBJ2-3, the CDR3 gives the full variable domain: DTGVSQNPRHKITKRGQNVTFRCDPISEHNRLYWYRQTLGQGPEFLTYFQNEAQLEKSRLLSDRFSAERPKGSFSTLEIQRTEQGDSAMYLCASSPTDRSTDTQYFGPGTRLTVL.

This clone showed up just once. This chain links TRBV5-4 with TRBJ1-5, with a possible D match to TRBD1 (6 bases). CDR1 is SGHNT, CDR2 YYREEE, per germline (reference sequence). This CDR3 region has 15 residues. Between the trimmed V and J ends, which lost 2 bases and 7 bases, there was a span of 16 bases. CDR3 sequence: CASSLGAGAGQPQHF. The CDR3 bases are TGTGCCAGCAGCTTAGGGGCGGGGGCAGGACAGCCCCAGCATTTT.

This clone was recorded once. The CDR3 nucleotides read TGCGCCAGCAGTGCGGGCGTCGACTCCACAGATACGCAGTATTTT. The encoded protein is CASSAGVDSTDTQYF. The V gene is TRBV10-2, the J gene TRBJ2-3; D gene ambiguous. Looked up from germline, CDR1 is WSHSY and CDR2 is SAAADI. Trimming removed 4 bases from V and 2 bases from J, with 13 bases in between. This CDR3 has 15 amino acids.

Remarks on this clone: Other DNA variants within this sample encode the same CDR3. The gene calls are TRBV9 and TRBJ2-7; the D gene could be TRBD1 or TRBD2 (5 bases each). CDR3 length: 14 amino acids. V lost 0 bases and J 4 bases, leaving 11 bases between the germline ends. The germline gives CDR1 SGDLS, CDR2 YYNGEE. The CDR3 loop is CASSVGGSSYEQYF. The CDR3 region has the DNA TGTGCCAGCAGCGTAGGGGGGTCGAGTTACGAGCAGTACTTC.